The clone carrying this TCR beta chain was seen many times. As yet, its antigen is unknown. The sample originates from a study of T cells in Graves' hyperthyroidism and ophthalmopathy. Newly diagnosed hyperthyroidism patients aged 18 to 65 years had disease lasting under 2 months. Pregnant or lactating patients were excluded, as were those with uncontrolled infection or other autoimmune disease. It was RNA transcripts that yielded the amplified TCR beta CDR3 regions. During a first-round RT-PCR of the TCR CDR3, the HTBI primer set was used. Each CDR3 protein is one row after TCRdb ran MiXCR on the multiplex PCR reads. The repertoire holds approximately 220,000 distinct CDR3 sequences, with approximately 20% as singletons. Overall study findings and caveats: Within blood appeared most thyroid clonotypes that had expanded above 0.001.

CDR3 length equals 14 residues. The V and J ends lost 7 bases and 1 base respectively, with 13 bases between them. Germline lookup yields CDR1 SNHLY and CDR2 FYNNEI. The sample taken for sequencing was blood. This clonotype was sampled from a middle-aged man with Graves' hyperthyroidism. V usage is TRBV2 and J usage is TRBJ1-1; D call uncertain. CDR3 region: CASTPLRGNTEAFF. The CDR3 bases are TGTGCCAGCACCCCCCTGCGAGGGAACACTGAAGCTTTCTTT.